The text below deals with one T cell receptor (beta chain). The CDR3 is 14 residues long. Trimming cost V 2 bases and J 2 bases, with 10 bases left between them. CDR1 is SGHDT and CDR2 is YYEEEE in the germline V gene. The sample originates from a study of blood T cell repertoires in COVID-19. Overall study: There were acute and convalescent COVID-19 samples, and they came from the United States, Italy and Spain. T cells, B-cell-depleted T cells, or PBMCs provided the cDNA or gDNA that served as material.

Per the authors' pipeline: Reference gene primer amplification in the assay estimated nucleated cell counts. Sequencing was performed with immunoSEQ multiplex PCR; in TCRdb, only in-frame clones are kept and a portion is missing. D and trimming were read from the DNA, whereas the V and J calls and clone size are those reported in that table. The table includes some 240,000 clones, 80% detected once. The sequencing input was peripheral blood. The chain has TRBV5-6 and TRBJ2-5; the D gene is possibly TRBD1 (5 bases). This receptor was taken from a woman in her seventies with acute or convalescent COVID-19. The CDR3 DNA follows: TGTGCCAGCAGCTTTGGGGCAGCTCAAGAGACCCAGTACTTC. The encoded protein is CASSFGAAQETQYF.